The 32 T cell receptor beta chains presented below share a single source sample, sequenced in a study of blood T cell repertoires in COVID-19. Only in-frame clones appear in the TCRdb table, and some are missing; sequencing was by immunoSEQ multiplex PCR. The sample shows over 250,000 clones, roughly 80% of them seen only once. The sample was PBMCs or T cells enriched from blood (not recorded which). These receptors came from a man aged 35-49 years who had been exposed to COVID-19.

The rearrangement uses TRBV12-5 and TRBJ2-2; 7 bases map to TRBD2. There are 15 residues in the CDR3. The V gene end was trimmed by 7 bases and the J gene end by 2 bases; junction bases not matched to a gene: 7. Germline V gene lookup returns CDR1 LGHNT and CDR2 FRNRAP. The CDR3 region is CASVLAKPNTGELFF. The CDR3 coding sequence is TGTGCTAGTGTACTAGCGAAACCTAACACCGGGGAGCTGTTTTTT.

This rearrangement joins TRBV30 to TRBJ1-5, with 9 bases fitting TRBD1. The V gene's germline CDR1 is GTSNPN and CDR2 SVGIG (reference sequence). The CDR3 totals 15 residues. Trimming cost V 6 bases and J 3 bases; bases outside gene matches: 9. The CDR3 is CACRPGQGYNQPQHF. CDR3 in DNA: TGTGCCTGTCGGCCAGGACAGGGGTACAATCAGCCCCAGCATTTT. Combining the CDR3 with reference TRBV30 and TRBJ1-5 gives the whole variable domain SQTIHQWPATLVQPVGSPLSLECTVEGTSNPNLYWYRQAAGRGLQLLFYSVGIGQISSEVPQNLSASRPQDRQFILSSKKLLLSDSGFYLCACRPGQGYNQPQHFGDGTRLSIL.

The chain employs TRBV21-1 and TRBJ1-2. TRBV21-1 is noted as a pseudogene. The CDR3 spans 16 residues. In nucleotides, the CDR3 is TGTGCCAGCAGCAAACCTCCGTTCGTCGGGATCTATGGCTACACCTTC. Protein product: CASSKPPFVGIYGYTF.

The chain joins TRBV9 to TRBJ1-1; D remains unclear. V lost 2 bases, J lost 2 bases, and 7 bases lay in between. CDR1 SGDLS and CDR2 YYNGEE come from the germline V gene. The CDR3 spans 13 residues. CDR3 in DNA: TGTGCCAGCAGCGTTTTAACTAACACTGAAGCTTTCTTT. This gives the protein CASSVLTNTEAFF.

CDR3 amino acids: CASSQVPGLAGVWGTGELFF. In DNA form, the CDR3 reads TGCGCCAGCAGCCAAGTCCCGGGACTAGCGGGAGTTTGGGGCACCGGGGAGCTGTTTTTT. The chain carries TRBV4-1 and TRBJ2-2, with 14 bases fitting TRBD2. CDR3 length equals 20 residues. V gave up 1 base and J gave up 4 bases; unmatched junction bases: 11. CDR1 MGHRA and CDR2 YSYEKL come from the germline V gene.

The chain joins TRBV5-1 to TRBJ2-3; the D gene is possibly TRBD2 (6 bases). V was shortened by 0 bases and J by 4 bases, with 15 bases between the two germline ends. This CDR3 has 16 residues. Looked up from germline, CDR1 is SGHRS and CDR2 is YFSETQ. In nucleotides, the CDR3 is TGCGCCAGCAGCTTGGTAGCCGGGAGTCCCGCAGATACGCAGTATTTT. Its translation: CASSLVAGSPADTQYF.

The V call is TRBV3-1 (or the pseudogene TRBV3-2), the J call TRBJ1-3; 7 bases agree with TRBD1. The CDR3 extends over 14 amino acids. Trimming at V came to 3 bases and at J to 1 base, leaving 0 bases not matched to a gene. Per the germline V gene, CDR1 is LGHDT and CDR2 is YNNKEL (reference sequence). CDR3 loop: CASSQTGSGNTIYF. CDR3 DNA sequence: TGTGCCAGCAGCCAGACAGGGTCTGGAAACACCATATATTTT.

The V call is TRBV7-9, the J call TRBJ2-7; the D gene is possibly TRBD2 (6 bases). Germline lookup yields CDR1 SEHNR and CDR2 FQNEAQ (reference sequence). Trimming took off 5 bases at V and 6 bases at J, with 20 bases between the two ends. CDR3 length: 15 residues. The CDR3 DNA follows: TGTGCCAGCAGCCTCCGGACGGGAGTTGTGGCCGAGCAGTACTTC. As protein: CASSLRTGVVAEQYF.

The chain joins TRBV6-5 to TRBJ1-2, with D possibly matching TRBD1 (6 bases). Looked up from germline, CDR1 is MNHEY and CDR2 is SVGAGI. The CDR3 is 13 amino acids. V lost 10 bases and J 8 bases, leaving 20 bases between the germline ends. For the CDR3, the DNA is TGTGCCACCCGGGGGGGGCGCTTTCGCGGCTACACCTTC. Protein product: CATRGGRFRGYTF.

J is TRBJ2-1 and V is TRBV5-8; 9 bases fit TRBD2. Per the germline V gene, CDR1 is SGHTS and CDR2 is YDEGEE. J lost 4 bases, V lost 6 bases, and 14 bases had no gene match. The CDR3 length is 17 residues. The CDR3 DNA follows: TGTGCCAGCATCAAGACTAGCGGAAGGTTTTTTTACAATGAGCAGTTCTTC. It encodes CASIKTSGRFFYNEQFF.

This clone was detected only a few times. The chain combines TRBV7-8 with TRBJ1-2; D gene ambiguous. This CDR3 is 17 amino acids long. Germline assignment: CDR1 SGHVS and CDR2 FQNEAQ. Deletions cut 5 bases from V and 0 bases from J, with 19 bases between. CDR3: CASSPRAVESTNYGYTF. CDR3 nucleotides: TGTGCCAGCAGCCCGAGGGCAGTCGAGTCAACTAACTATGGCTACACCTTC.

The genes are TRBV9 and TRBJ2-1, with 11 positions matching TRBD1. The germline V gene has CDR1 SGDLS and CDR2 YYNGEE. The CDR3 is 18 amino acids. J was trimmed by 7 bases and V by 1 base; bases with no gene match: 13. CDR3: CASSVSLGWDRGSNEQFF. The CDR3 nucleotides read TGTGCCAGCAGCGTATCTCTGGGTTGGGACAGGGGGTCAAATGAGCAGTTCTTC.

This clone appeared a single time. The chain uses TRBV18 and TRBJ1-4; D uncertain. V was cut by 2 bases and J by 11 bases, with 18 bases left in between. The CDR3 covers 15 residues. CDR1 is KGHSH, CDR2 LQKENI, per germline. This CDR3 reads CASSPGQNRLGKLFF. The CDR3 bases are TGTGCCAGCTCACCAGGCCAAAATCGACTCGGGAAACTGTTTTTT.

This clone was recorded only once. The J gene is TRBJ2-7, the V gene TRBV7-9; D unclear. Trimming removed 5 bases from V and 3 bases from J, with 8 bases in between. CDR1 SEHNR and CDR2 FQNEAQ come from the germline V gene (reference sequence). The CDR3 is 12 residues long. The CDR3 DNA is TGTGCCAGCAGCGTACAGTTCTACGAGCAGTACTTC. Translation gives CASSVQFYEQYF.

This rearrangement joins TRBV15 to TRBJ2-7, with a weak D call TRBD2 (6 bases). The V gene's germline CDR1 is LNHNV and CDR2 YYDKDF (reference sequence). Trimming pared 1 base from V and 2 bases from J, leaving 12 bases between. The CDR3 is 15 residues long. CDR3 in DNA: TGTGCCACCAGCAGAGGCGGGACGGAGGCCTACGAGCAGTACTTC. It codes for CATSRGGTEAYEQYF.

The chain joins TRBV9 to TRBJ2-3, with TRBD2 matching 11 bases. Germline V gene lookup returns CDR1 SGDLS and CDR2 YYNGEE. V was pared by 6 bases and J by 1 base, with 1 base of the junction left unmatched. This CDR3 has 14 amino acids. CDR3 nucleotides: TGTGCCAGCACACTAGCGGGGGGCACAGATACGCAGTATTTT. As protein: CASTLAGGTDTQYF.

The chain uses TRBV7-3 and TRBJ2-7, with D hard to call. This CDR3 contains 13 residues. V lost 0 bases and J 6 bases, leaving 9 bases between the germline ends. CDR1 and CDR2 (germline): SGHTA, FQGTGA. The CDR3 loop is CASSLTLNGEQYF. DNA for the CDR3: TGTGCCAGCAGCTTAACGTTAAACGGCGAGCAGTACTTC.

This clone was recorded a few times. The J gene is TRBJ1-2, the V gene TRBV25-1; 9 bases align to TRBD1. V dropped 6 bases and J dropped 8; count of bases not matched to a gene: 22. Germline values: CDR1 MGHDK, CDR2 SYGVNS. The CDR3 sequence is 18 residues long. Written as DNA, the CDR3 is TGTGCCAGCAGCCCCTCTCCGGGACAGGGAGACTCCGGGGGGGGCTACACCTTC. Protein sequence: CASSPSPGQGDSGGGYTF.

This chain joins TRBV2 and TRBJ2-7, with D perhaps matching TRBD2 (6 bases). V lost 3 bases and J lost 9, with 9 bases in between. From germline, CDR1 is SNHLY and CDR2 FYNNEI. The CDR3 has 11 residues. CDR3 residues: CASSDWRGQYF. CDR3 bases: TGTGCCAGCAGTGATTGGAGGGGGCAGTACTTC.

The J gene is TRBJ2-7, the V gene TRBV30, with 7 bases that match TRBD2. The CDR3 consists of 16 residues. Germline V CDR1 and CDR2: GTSNPN, SVGIG (reference sequence). V was pared by 1 base and J by 5 bases, with 14 bases of the junction left unmatched. CDR3 residues: CAWSGPSWAGVHEQYF. CDR3 in DNA: TGTGCCTGGAGTGGCCCCTCGTGGGCGGGAGTCCACGAGCAGTACTTC.

The genes are TRBV28 and TRBJ1-5; the match to TRBD1 covers 7 bases. V gave up 6 bases and J gave up 4 bases; unmatched junction bases: 9. The CDR3 extends over 15 amino acids. The V gene's germline CDR1 is MDHEN and CDR2 SYDVKM. CDR3 nucleotides: TGTGCCAGCAGGCACATCGACAGGGATAATCAGCCCCAGCATTTT. This translates into CASRHIDRDNQPQHF.

The chain links TRBV6-5 to TRBJ2-7, with TRBD2 matching over 7 bases. The V segment lost 4 bases and the J segment 10 bases; nucleotides outside the gene matches: 4. CDR1 and CDR2 from the germline V gene are MNHEY and SVGAGI. This CDR3 has 11 amino acids. CDR3 nucleotides: TGTGCCAGCAGTTCCTCTAGCGGACAGTACTTC. Translation gives CASSSSSGQYF.

This clone showed up just a few times. The chain recombines TRBV5-5 with TRBJ2-7, with TRBD2 as a possible D gene (6 bases). V shed 3 bases and J shed 4 bases, with 17 bases lying between them. The CDR3 sequence is 15 residues long. The germline CDR1 and CDR2 sequences are SGHKS and YYEKEE (reference sequence). This CDR3 is CASSSGSGVEYEQYF. CDR3 nucleotide sequence: TGTGCCAGCAGCTCCGGCTCGGGGGTGGAGTACGAGCAGTACTTC.

This chain joins TRBV14 and TRBJ2-7; 7 nucleotides line up with TRBD1. The CDR3 covers 18 residues. The J segment lost 3 bases and the V segment lost 3 bases, leaving 17 bases of the junction unmatched. Germline loops: CDR1 SGHDN, CDR2 FVKESK. CDR3: CASSQLRGNRGKGYEQYF. CDR3 DNA: TGTGCCAGCAGCCAGTTGAGAGGGAACAGGGGTAAGGGCTACGAGCAGTACTTC.

The chain links TRBV5-1 to TRBJ2-1, with D possibly TRBD1 on 5 matching bases. CDR1 is SGHRS and CDR2 is YFSETQ in the germline V gene. This CDR3 has 14 amino acids. The CDR3 DNA sequence: TGCGCTACCCAGGCGGCAGGGAACTACAATGAGCAGTTCTTC. Translation: CATQAAGNYNEQFF.

The J gene is TRBJ1-4, the V gene TRBV7-2; 7 bases align to TRBD1. Germline V gene data show CDR1 as SGHTA and CDR2 as FQGNSA. This CDR3 is built from 15 residues. The V segment lost 0 bases and the J segment 8 bases; nucleotides outside the gene matches: 6. The CDR3 loop reads CASSLATGSGEKLFF. DNA for the CDR3: TGTGCCAGCAGCTTAGCGACAGGGTCGGGAGAAAAACTGTTTTTT.

CDR3 sequence reads: CASSPRGQGPSGELFF. The CDR3 bases are TGTGCCAGCAGCCCCAGGGGGCAGGGACCGAGCGGGGAGCTGTTTTTT. This chain uses TRBV5-4 with TRBJ2-2, with 8 bases that match TRBD1. Germline-derived CDR1 and CDR2 are SGHNT and YYREEE (reference sequence). J lost 7 bases, V lost 4 bases, and 12 bases had no gene match. The CDR3 extends over 16 amino acids.

The genes are TRBV7-8 and TRBJ1-1; D is undetermined. The CDR3 consists of 14 residues. The V gene lost 3 bases and the J gene lost 7 bases, with 15 bases spanning the gap. Per germline, CDR1 SGHVS and CDR2 FQNEAQ. CDR3 amino acids: CASSFPLYASEAFF. CDR3 coding DNA: TGTGCCAGCAGCTTTCCACTCTATGCAAGTGAAGCTTTCTTT.

This sequence joins TRBV27 and TRBJ2-1; 10 nucleotides agree with TRBD2. The CDR3 covers 15 residues. V was clipped by 10 bases and J by 5 bases; unmatched bases: 11. CDR1 and CDR2 (germline): MNHEY, SMNVEV (reference sequence). The CDR3 here is CATIDRLAGHNEQFF. The CDR3 DNA reads TGTGCCACCATCGACAGACTAGCGGGCCACAATGAGCAGTTCTTC.

The chain joins TRBV11-3 to TRBJ2-1, with 8 bases matching TRBD2. Germline V gives CDR1 SGHNT, CDR2 YENEEA. With V trimmed by 3 bases and J by 8 bases, 9 bases remained unmatched. The CDR3 extends over 15 amino acids. CDR3 nucleotides: TGTGCCAGCAGCTTTCGGCTAGCGGGTCGGGATGAGCAGTTCTTC. It translates to CASSFRLAGRDEQFF.

The genes are TRBV18 and TRBJ1-5; possibly TRBD1 for D (5 bases). The CDR3 runs 18 residues. Germline V gives CDR1 KGHSH, CDR2 LQKENI. V was clipped by 6 bases and J by 0 bases, with 21 bases between them. CDR3 in DNA: TGTGCCAGCTCCGAGGAGCACAGGTTTGGGCATAGCAATCAGCCCCAGCATTTT. Translated: CASSEEHRFGHSNQPQHF. The full variable domain, its missing parts supplied by reference TRBV18 and TRBJ1-5, is NAGVMQNPRHLVRRRGQEARLRCSPMKGHSHVYWYRQLPEEGLKFMVYLQKENIIDESGMPKERFSAEFPKEGPSILRIQQVVRGDSAAYFCASSEEHRFGHSNQPQHFGDGTRLSIL.

As DNA, the CDR3 is TGCGCCAGCAGCCTCCGGTCTGGGACAGCCTACAATGAGCAGTTCTTC. This gives the protein CASSLRSGTAYNEQFF. This rearrangement joins TRBV5-1 to TRBJ2-1; 7 bases fit TRBD1. From germline, CDR1 is SGHRS and CDR2 YFSETQ. V shed 4 bases, J shed 2 bases, and the junction held 9 bases outside the gene matches. The CDR3 totals 16 residues.